One and the same sample provided the 29 T cell receptor beta chains below, sequenced in a study of T cell responses to AZD1222 COVID-19 vaccine. The table came from immunoSEQ multiplex PCR; TCRdb's copy has only in-frame clones and leaves some out. The table shows 70,000 to 90,000 clones, with around 87% occurring only once. The sequencing here drew on peripheral blood, taken 28 days after the second AZD1222 dose. The receptors stem from an adult who received the AZD1222 COVID-19 vaccine.

The chain joins TRBV28 to TRBJ2-7, with 11 bases aligning to TRBD1. The CDR3 runs 15 residues. The germline V gene has CDR1 MDHEN and CDR2 SYDVKM. After removal of 4 bases from V and 5 bases from J, the junction contained 7 bases not matched to a gene. CDR3 sequence: CASSSQGQGAHEQYF. As DNA, the CDR3 is TGTGCCAGCAGTTCCCAAGGACAGGGGGCCCACGAGCAGTACTTC.

The J gene is TRBJ2-7, the V gene TRBV7-2, with D perhaps TRBD2 (6 bases). Germline-derived CDR1 and CDR2 are SGHTA and FQGNSA. Trimming stripped 3 bases from V and 0 bases from J, with 12 bases between. This CDR3 region has 15 residues. This CDR3 reads CASSLSSGSSYEQYF. CDR3 in DNA: TGTGCCAGCAGCTTGAGTAGCGGCTCCTCCTACGAGCAGTACTTC.

This sequence joins TRBV6-5 and TRBJ2-2, with D perhaps matching TRBD2 (6 bases). From germline, CDR1 is MNHEY and CDR2 SVGAGI. The CDR3 has 14 residues. V lost 2 bases and J 8 bases, leaving 12 bases between the germline ends. This CDR3 reads CASSYAGGRGELFF. DNA of the CDR3: TGTGCCAGCAGTTACGCCGGGGGTCGAGGGGAGCTGTTTTTT.

This clone was observed a single time. This chain links TRBV6-5 with TRBJ2-3; 10 bases align to TRBD1. CDR1 is MNHEY, CDR2 SVGAGI, per germline. The CDR3 loop spans 14 amino acids. The CDR3 sequence is CAGQGVTSTDTQYF. In nucleotides, the CDR3 is TGTGCTGGACAGGGGGTGACTAGCACAGATACGCAGTATTTT.

The chain uses TRBV2 and TRBJ1-5; the D gene is possibly TRBD1 (5 bases). Germline lookup yields CDR1 SNHLY and CDR2 FYNNEI. The CDR3 has 13 residues. The germline V and J ends were trimmed by 4 bases and 4 bases, with 8 bases remaining between them. CDR3 bases: TGTGCCAGCAGTGTGGGACTGAATCAGCCCCAGCATTTT. It encodes CASSVGLNQPQHF.

The chain employs TRBV5-6 and TRBJ2-5, with D possibly TRBD1 on 5 matching bases. The V gene's germline CDR1 is SGHDT and CDR2 YYEEEE. Trimming pared 4 bases from V and 2 bases from J, leaving 18 bases between. This CDR3 comprises 16 residues. The CDR3 DNA follows: TGTGCCAGCAGCCTTAGACAGATACGATTACAAGAGACCCAGTACTTC. As protein: CASSLRQIRLQETQYF.

The J gene is TRBJ2-5, the V gene TRBV7-3, with D possibly being TRBD2 (5 bases). The CDR3 covers 14 residues. Germline V lookup: CDR1 SGHTA, CDR2 FQGTGA. V was trimmed by 1 base and J by 4 bases, leaving 10 bases between them. The CDR3 nucleotides are TGTGCCAGCAGCTTAATCGGCGGAGGAGAGACCCAGTACTTC. This codes for CASSLIGGGETQYF.

This rearrangement joins TRBV30 to TRBJ1-4; no definite D call. Looked up from germline, CDR1 is GTSNPN and CDR2 is SVGIG (reference sequence). CDR3 length equals 15 residues. Trimming removed 5 bases at V and 0 bases at J, with 13 bases between. CDR3 region: CAWDNEKATNEKLFF. The CDR3 DNA follows: TGTGCCTGGGACAATGAAAAAGCAACTAATGAAAAACTGTTTTTT. Using reference TRBV30 and TRBJ1-4 for the parts outside the CDR3, the full variable domain is SQTIHQWPATLVQPVGSPLSLECTVEGTSNPNLYWYRQAAGRGLQLLFYSVGIGQISSEVPQNLSASRPQDRQFILSSKKLLLSDSGFYLCAWDNEKATNEKLFFGSGTQLSVL.

The chain couples TRBV7-9 to TRBJ1-1; no clear D gene. With 10 bases removed from V and 10 bases from J, the gap between germline ends came to 13 bases. Germline assignment: CDR1 SEHNR and CDR2 FQNEAQ (reference sequence). This CDR3 comprises 10 residues. The CDR3 spells CAIVEGRAFF. The CDR3 nucleotides read TGTGCCATTGTGGAAGGGAGAGCTTTCTTT.

The V call is TRBV28, the J call TRBJ1-6, with 7 bases identical to TRBD1. Trimming took 2 bases from V and 10 from J; bases not matched to a gene: 8. This CDR3 is built from 15 residues. Germline V gene data show CDR1 as MDHEN and CDR2 as SYDVKM. The CDR3 loop reads CASSLRDSQASPLHF. The CDR3 nucleotides are TGTGCCAGCAGTTTAAGGGACAGCCAAGCCTCACCCCTCCACTTT. Full variable domain (missing parts from reference TRBV28 and TRBJ1-6): DVKVTQSSRYLVKRTGEKVFLECVQDMDHENMFWYRQDPGLGLRLIYFSYDVKMKEKGDIPEGYSVSREKKERFSLILESASTNQTSMYLCASSLRDSQASPLHFGNGTRLTVT.

CDR3 bases: TGTGCCAGCAGCCGGGGACAGCAATTGAGGGAGACTGAAGCTTTCTTT. This encodes CASSRGQQLRETEAFF. The chain joins TRBV11-2 to TRBJ1-1, with TRBD1 matching over 7 bases. This CDR3 has 16 amino acids. Germline values: CDR1 SGHAT, CDR2 FQNNGV. Trimming took 5 bases from V and 5 from J; bases not matched to a gene: 14.

The V gene is TRBV10-3, the J gene TRBJ2-7, with D unresolved. This CDR3 has 11 residues. Trimming took off 4 bases at V and 7 bases at J, with 8 bases between the two ends. Germline V gene lookup returns CDR1 ENHRY and CDR2 SYGVKD. CDR3 in DNA: TGTGCCATCAGTGCTGGAAGGGAGCAGTACTTC. Protein sequence: CAISAGREQYF.

The rearrangement links TRBV14 to TRBJ1-3; maybe TRBD1 (5 bases). This CDR3 has 16 amino acids. Germline-derived CDR1 and CDR2 are SGHDN and FVKESK. The V end was cut by 4 bases, the J end by 0 bases, with 13 bases between. Here the CDR3 DNA reads TGTGCCAGCAGCCGCGGGGGACGAATCTCTGGAAACACCATATATTTT. This gives the protein CASSRGGRISGNTIYF.

The V and J genes are TRBV7-2 and TRBJ1-6; 7 bases line up with TRBD1. The CDR3 loop spans 15 amino acids. Germline V gene lookup returns CDR1 SGHTA and CDR2 FQGNSA. J lost 14 bases, V lost 1 base, and 11 bases had no gene match. The CDR3 DNA sequence: TGTGCCAGCAGCTTAGAGGCAAGGGGGCGGCTCACCCTCCACTTT. It specifies CASSLEARGRLTLHF. Filled out from reference TRBV7-2 and TRBJ1-6, the complete variable domain reads GAGVSQSPSNKVTEKGKDVELRCDPISGHTALYWYRQSLGQGLEFLIYFQGNSAPDKSGLPSDRFSAERTGGSVSTLTIQRTQQEDSAVYLCASSLEARGRLTLHFGNGTRLTVT.

The rearrangement joins TRBV25-1 to TRBJ2-7; perhaps TRBD1 as D (6 bases). V lost 9 bases and J 2 bases, leaving 23 bases between the germline ends. CDR3 length: 16 residues. The V gene's germline CDR1 is MGHDK and CDR2 SYGVNS. The CDR3 is CASTGGFGGVAYEQYF. The CDR3 DNA follows: TGTGCCAGTACTGGGGGCTTCGGTGGGGTTGCCTACGAGCAGTACTTC.

The chain employs TRBV5-1 and TRBJ1-4; tentatively, D is TRBD1 (5 bases). From germline, CDR1 is SGHRS and CDR2 YFSETQ. The V gene lost 3 bases and the J gene lost 3 bases, with 21 bases spanning the gap. The CDR3 runs to 18 residues. CDR3 in amino acids: CASSWNIGGTSSNEKLFF. In DNA, the CDR3 is TGCGCCAGCAGCTGGAACATTGGGGGGACTTCGTCTAATGAAAAACTGTTTTTT.

This chain links TRBV11-2 with TRBJ2-3, with D possibly being TRBD2 (6 bases). The CDR3 covers 14 residues. V lost 1 base, J lost 4 bases, and 9 bases lay in between. Germline V gene lookup returns CDR1 SGHAT and CDR2 FQNNGV. CDR3 loop: CASSLGRDPDTQYF. DNA for the CDR3: TGTGCCAGCAGCTTAGGGCGGGACCCAGATACGCAGTATTTT.

V usage is TRBV28 and J usage is TRBJ1-5; D remains ambiguous. Germline-derived CDR1 and CDR2 are MDHEN and SYDVKM. Trimming took off 6 bases at V and 4 bases at J, with 7 bases between the two ends. CDR3 length: 12 amino acids. The CDR3 DNA reads TGTGCCAGCAGGGTGTGGAATCAGCCCCAGCATTTT. This sequence encodes CASRVWNQPQHF. Based on the CDR3 plus reference TRBV28 and TRBJ1-5, the full variable domain is DVKVTQSSRYLVKRTGEKVFLECVQDMDHENMFWYRQDPGLGLRLIYFSYDVKMKEKGDIPEGYSVSREKKERFSLILESASTNQTSMYLCASRVWNQPQHFGDGTRLSIL.

This chain joins TRBV19 and TRBJ1-5, with D possibly matching TRBD1 (5 bases). Germline V gene lookup returns CDR1 LNHDA and CDR2 SQIVND (reference sequence). This CDR3 is 15 amino acids long. V was clipped by 5 bases and J by 0 bases, with 11 bases between them. CDR3 region: CASSEGLYSNQPQHF. Written as DNA, the CDR3 is TGTGCCAGTAGTGAGGGACTATATAGCAATCAGCCCCAGCATTTT.

The V call is TRBV7-3, the J call TRBJ2-7, with D maybe TRBD2 (6 bases). The CDR3 has 12 residues. The germline V gene has CDR1 SGHTA and CDR2 FQGTGA. The V end was cut by 0 bases, the J end by 6 bases, with 6 bases between. The CDR3 coding sequence is TGTGCCAGCAGCTTAACCGGGGGCGAGCAGTACTTC. Amino acids: CASSLTGGEQYF.

The chain is built from TRBV10-3 and TRBJ2-7; a possible D gene is TRBD1 (5 bases). Trimming took 0 bases from V and 7 from J, leaving 10 bases between them. Germline V gene lookup returns CDR1 ENHRY and CDR2 SYGVKD. The CDR3 is made up of 13 amino acids. The CDR3 nucleotides are TGTGCCATCAGTGAGTCCTTAAGGGGAGAGCAGTACTTC. Its protein is CAISESLRGEQYF.

The gene calls are TRBV29-1 and TRBJ1-1; a possible D gene is TRBD1 (5 bases). V was trimmed by 1 base and J by 8 bases, leaving 11 bases between them. The germline CDR1 and CDR2 sequences are SQVTM and ANQGSEA. The CDR3 has 12 residues. DNA for the CDR3: TGCAGCGTTGAAGGAGGTGGGGCAGAAGCTTTCTTT. This encodes CSVEGGGAEAFF.

The CDR3 coding sequence is TGTGCCAGCAGTTTTTCTAATCAGCCCCAGCATTTT. It specifies CASSFSNQPQHF. The chain recombines TRBV27 with TRBJ1-5, with D unclear. The germline CDR1 and CDR2 sequences are MNHEY and SMNVEV (reference sequence). This CDR3 is 12 amino acids long. Trimming shortened V by 3 bases and J by 4 bases, and 4 bases separated the two germline ends.

This clone has a handful of counts. The gene calls are TRBV10-3 and TRBJ2-7; TRBD1 matches 11 bases. Germline V gene data show CDR1 as ENHRY and CDR2 as SYGVKD. V was pared by 2 bases and J by 8 bases, with 8 bases of the junction left unmatched. This CDR3 is 15 amino acids long. CDR3 loop: CAISEAGTGGGKQYF. The DNA of the CDR3 is TGTGCCATCAGTGAGGCCGGGACAGGGGGAGGTAAGCAGTACTTC.

This clone was picked up a small number of times. The chain combines TRBV18 with TRBJ1-4; D not resolved. CDR3 size: 13 residues. Germline assignment: CDR1 KGHSH and CDR2 LQKENI. Trimming took off 2 bases at V and 5 bases at J, with 6 bases between the two ends. The CDR3 protein is CASSPSRNEKLFF. The CDR3 nucleotides are TGTGCCAGCTCACCATCCCGAAATGAAAAACTGTTTTTT.

The rearrangement uses TRBV9 and TRBJ2-7; 8 bases agree with TRBD2. Trimming at V came to 4 bases and at J to 6 bases, leaving 3 bases not matched to a gene. The CDR3 extends over 12 amino acids. CDR1 is SGDLS and CDR2 is YYNGEE in the germline V gene. The CDR3: CASSSGGAEQYF. CDR3 DNA sequence: TGTGCCAGCAGCTCCGGGGGGGCCGAGCAGTACTTC. Using reference TRBV9 and TRBJ2-7 for the parts outside the CDR3, the full variable domain is DSGVTQTPKHLITATGQRVTLRCSPRSGDLSVYWYQQSLDQGLQFLIQYYNGEERAKGNILERFSAQQFPDLHSELNLSSLELGDSALYFCASSSGGAEQYFGPGTRLTVT.

The table lists this clone with a count of one. The chain uses TRBV19 and TRBJ1-5; no clear D gene. This CDR3 region has 13 residues. The V end lost 5 bases, the J end lost 4 bases, and 9 bases lay between the germline ends. Germline CDR1 and CDR2: LNHDA and SQIVND (reference sequence). CDR3 coding DNA: TGTGCCAGTAGTCTATCTACAAATCAGCCCCAGCATTTT. It yields the protein CASSLSTNQPQHF.

This sequence joins TRBV12-5 and TRBJ1-4; D is ambiguous. V lost 3 bases and J lost 1, with 15 bases in between. The germline V gene has CDR1 LGHNT and CDR2 FRNRAP. The CDR3 runs 17 residues. CDR3 residues: CASGFRRGRVTNEKLFF. In DNA, the CDR3 is TGTGCTAGTGGTTTTCGCCGGGGAAGGGTAACTAATGAAAAACTGTTTTTT.

The chain uses TRBV9 and TRBJ2-3; D uncertain. Deletions cut 4 bases from V and 2 bases from J, with 11 bases between. Germline V gene data show CDR1 as SGDLS and CDR2 as YYNGEE. CDR3 length equals 14 residues. The CDR3 coding sequence is TGTGCCAGCAGCTCCCATCGCATCACAGATACGCAGTATTTT. This gives the protein CASSSHRITDTQYF.